Shown below are 5 T cell receptor beta chains from a single sample sequenced in a study of Graves' ophthalmopathy and Graves' hyperthyroidism. The authors amplified TCR beta CDR3 regions from RNA transcripts. After a first-round RT-PCR with HTBI primers, a second-round multiplex PCR was run. In TCRdb, the multiplex PCR reads were re-called with MiXCR into one record per CDR3 protein. This sample carries over a million distinct CDR3 sequences, about two fifths of them seen once, and the ten largest clones take 11%. The sequenced material came from peripheral blood or thyroid tissue (not recorded which). The receptors originated from an adult man with Graves' hyperthyroidism.

This clonotype came up many times. The chain joins TRBV5-1 to TRBJ2-6; TRBD2 is a possible D gene (5 bases). This CDR3 has 16 residues. Trimming left V 7 bases short and J 0 bases short, with 14 bases between. In germline, CDR1 is SGHRS, CDR2 YFSETQ. The CDR3 nucleotides are TGCGCCAGCGGCGAAGTGGGGAGCTCTGGGGCCAACGTCCTGACTTTC. Translating gives CASGEVGSSGANVLTF.

Only a few counts were recorded for this clonotype. The junction shows a germline mismatch at one end, possibly a read error. V is TRBV10-1 and J is TRBJ2-7; possibly TRBD2 for D (5 bases). The CDR3 loop spans 14 amino acids. CDR1 WNHNN and CDR2 SYGVQD come from the germline V gene (reference sequence). The CDR3 DNA follows: TGTGCCAGCAGTCGGAGGTGGTTTCGCCACGAGCAGTACTTC. It encodes CASSRRWFRHEQYF.

This clonotype was counted ten times or more. This chain links TRBV7-8 with TRBJ2-2; 9 bases map to TRBD1. Germline V gene data show CDR1 as SGHVS and CDR2 as FQNEAQ. CDR3 length equals 16 residues. After removal of 7 bases from V and 3 bases from J, the junction contained 9 bases not matched to a gene. CDR3 loop: CASNYRDRAYTGELFF. The CDR3 DNA is TGTGCCAGCAACTACCGGGACAGGGCTTACACCGGGGAGCTGTTTTTT.

Comments on this clonotype: Mismatch with germline at one junction end may stem from a read error. The V gene is TRBV10-3, the J gene TRBJ1-6; D is perhaps TRBD1 (5 bases). The germline V gene encodes CDR1 ENHRY and CDR2 SYGVKD. This CDR3 has 16 residues. Written as DNA, the CDR3 is TGTGCCATCAGAGAGTCCCCGACCGGGGGGTATTCACCCCTCCACTTT. This codes for CAIRESPTGGYSPLHF.

Notes on this clonotype: A read error may account for a junction end that differs from germline. V and J are TRBV25-1 and TRBJ1-1; D not resolved. Germline V gene sequence: CDR1 MGHDK, CDR2 SYGVNS. This CDR3 spans 15 amino acids. DNA of the CDR3: TGCGCCAGCAGCCGCCCCGGGCAGGCTAACACTGAAGCTTTCTTT. Translated, it gives CASSRPGQANTEAFF.